Presented here are 27 T cell receptor beta chains from one specimen sequenced in a study of Ad26.COV2.S vaccination and SARS-CoV-2 variants. Sequencing used immunoSEQ multiplex PCR; TCRdb keeps in-frame clones, though not all of them. This sample carries some 350,000 clones, under 90% of them seen once, and the ten largest clones take about 5%. Treatment in this sample: about 20 received Ad26.COV2.S at low or high dose, single or two shots; roughly 5 received placebo; per-sample allocation not given. Each sample was drawn 63 days after the first injection (of vaccine or placebo). The sample in question was peripheral blood, obtained in a trial of Ad26.COV2.S vaccine versus placebo. The source of these receptors is a person between 18 and 60 years old who received the Ad26.COV2.S COVID-19 vaccine or a placebo.

The CDR3 loop reads CASSQDPLGETGELFF. CDR3 DNA sequence: TGCGCCAGCAGCCAAGATCCGTTGGGGGAAACCGGGGAGCTGTTTTTT. The gene calls are TRBV4-3 and TRBJ2-2, with D possibly being TRBD1 or TRBD2 (5 bases each). CDR3 length equals 16 residues. V was pared by 0 bases and J by 5 bases, with 13 bases between. Germline values: CDR1 LGHNA, CDR2 YSLEER.

The chain links TRBV24-1 to TRBJ2-3, with D perhaps matching TRBD1 or TRBD2 (5 bases each). The CDR3 runs to 16 residues. The germline V gene has CDR1 KGHDR and CDR2 SFDVKD. Trimming pared 2 bases from V and 6 bases from J, leaving 17 bases between. The CDR3 DNA sequence: TGTGCCACCAGTGATTCCTCCACCGGGGCTCGGGATACGCAGTATTTT. Protein product: CATSDSSTGARDTQYF.

In this sample, this clone turned up once. This sequence joins TRBV4-2 and TRBJ2-2; D tentatively fits TRBD1 or TRBD2 (5 bases each). This CDR3 has 18 residues. CDR1 LGHNA and CDR2 YNFKEQ come from the germline V gene. With 0 bases removed from V and 2 bases from J, the gap between germline ends came to 16 bases. In DNA form, the CDR3 reads TGTGCCAGCAGCCAAGAAGGGACGGCGAGAGGAAACACCGGGGAGCTGTTTTTT. Translation: CASSQEGTARGNTGELFF.

CDR3 nucleotides: TGTGCCAGCAGTTACTCGCGAAGGGATGCAACTAATGAAAAACTGTTTTTT. The encoded protein is CASSYSRRDATNEKLFF. This rearrangement joins TRBV6-7 to TRBJ1-4; D unclear. TRBV6-7 is placed among ORFs of uncertain function. Trimming took off 0 bases at V and 0 bases at J, with 11 bases between the two ends. CDR3 length: 17 residues.

This clone came up once. V and J are TRBV7-2 and TRBJ2-7, with D possibly called TRBD1 or TRBD2 (5 bases each). This CDR3 is 14 amino acids long. Germline assignment: CDR1 SGHTA and CDR2 FQGNSA. V shed 0 bases and J shed 5 bases, with 11 bases lying between them. The CDR3 protein is CASSLAPGGDEQYF. The CDR3 DNA is TGTGCCAGCAGCTTAGCCCCTGGGGGTGACGAGCAGTACTTC.

This chain links TRBV9 with TRBJ2-1, with D possibly matching TRBD2 (5 bases). V was shortened by 4 bases and J by 0 bases, with 17 bases between the two germline ends. The germline gives CDR1 SGDLS, CDR2 YYNGEE. The CDR3 contains 17 residues. CDR3 bases: TGTGCCAGCAGCCCCGCAGCGGAGGCGAGCTCCTACAATGAGCAGTTCTTC. This translates into CASSPAAEASSYNEQFF.

The table lists this clone with a few counts. The chain joins TRBV28 to TRBJ1-5, with D maybe TRBD1 (5 bases). In germline, CDR1 is MDHEN, CDR2 SYDVKM. This CDR3 contains 15 residues. Trimming shortened V by 6 bases and J by 3 bases, and 15 bases separated the two germline ends. As DNA, the CDR3 is TGTGCCAGCAGACTTCCCGGGGCCCACAATCAGCCCCAGCATTTT. Translated: CASRLPGAHNQPQHF.

This sequence joins TRBV5-1 and TRBJ1-4; 7 bases map to TRBD1. The V segment lost 1 base and the J segment 5 bases; nucleotides outside the gene matches: 5. CDR3 length: 15 residues. CDR1 is SGHRS, CDR2 YFSETQ, per germline. CDR3 sequence reads: CASSLQGTANEKLFF. The CDR3 bases are TGCGCCAGCAGCTTGCAAGGGACAGCCAATGAAAAACTGTTTTTT. Filled out from reference TRBV5-1 and TRBJ1-4, the complete variable domain reads KAGVTQTPRYLIKTRGQQVTLSCSPISGHRSVSWYQQTPGQGLQFLFEYFSETQRNKGNFPGRFSGRQFSNSRSEMNVSTLELGDSALYLCASSLQGTANEKLFFGSGTQLSVL.

This clone occurred a few times. This rearrangement joins TRBV28 to TRBJ1-5; D not certain. Trimming shortened V by 7 bases and J by 1 base, and 8 bases separated the two germline ends. CDR1 and CDR2 from the germline V gene are MDHEN and SYDVKM. The CDR3 runs to 13 residues. The CDR3 sequence: CASNTFSNQPQHF. CDR3 sequence (DNA): TGTGCCAGCAACACGTTCAGCAATCAGCCCCAGCATTTT.

This rearrangement joins TRBV18 to TRBJ2-5, with D tentatively TRBD1 (6 bases). The CDR3 runs 16 residues. Trimming left V 1 base short and J 5 bases short, with 17 bases between. Germline V gene lookup returns CDR1 KGHSH and CDR2 LQKENI. CDR3 in amino acids: CASSPLAPTGSETQYF. The CDR3 nucleotides are TGTGCCAGCTCACCACTCGCCCCGACAGGTTCCGAGACCCAGTACTTC. The whole variable domain, remainder taken from reference TRBV18 and TRBJ2-5, is NAGVMQNPRHLVRRRGQEARLRCSPMKGHSHVYWYRQLPEEGLKFMVYLQKENIIDESGMPKERFSAEFPKEGPSILRIQQVVRGDSAAYFCASSPLAPTGSETQYFGPGTRLLVL.

The gene calls are TRBV5-6 and TRBJ1-4; no reliable D call. Trimming stripped 0 bases from V and 4 bases from J, with 10 bases between. The CDR3 is 15 amino acids. Germline V lookup: CDR1 SGHDT, CDR2 YYEEEE. In DNA form, the CDR3 reads TGTGCCAGCAGCTTGGCCCGAGGACTTAATGAAAAACTGTTTTTT. Translating gives CASSLARGLNEKLFF.

J is TRBJ1-2 and V is TRBV19; weak D call: TRBD1 (5 bases). CDR1 is LNHDA and CDR2 is SQIVND in the germline V gene (reference sequence). V shed 8 bases and J shed 8 bases, with 15 bases lying between them. CDR3 size: 12 residues. The CDR3 DNA sequence: TGTGCCAGTGACTCCGGGACTGGAGGCTACACCTTC. It codes for CASDSGTGGYTF.

This rearrangement joins TRBV4-3 to TRBJ1-6; 8 bases line up with TRBD1. V dropped 1 base and J dropped 7; count of bases not matched to a gene: 9. Germline V gene sequence: CDR1 LGHNA, CDR2 YSLEER. This CDR3 has 17 amino acids. The DNA for the CDR3 is TGCGCCAGCAGCCAAGGAGGTGGACAGGGTTGGAATTCACCCCTCCACTTT. Translation: CASSQGGGQGWNSPLHF.

The chain joins TRBV19 to TRBJ2-5; 8 positions agree with TRBD1. Trimming took 5 bases from V and 5 from J; bases not matched to a gene: 1. Germline V gene data show CDR1 as LNHDA and CDR2 as SQIVND (reference sequence). The CDR3 is made up of 12 amino acids. CDR3 residues: CASSGDRETQYF. For the CDR3, the DNA is TGTGCCAGTAGTGGGGACAGGGAGACCCAGTACTTC.

V and J are TRBV4-1 and TRBJ1-1; TRBD1 might be the D (6 bases). CDR3 size: 15 residues. CDR1 is MGHRA, CDR2 YSYEKL, per germline. The V end lost 4 bases, the J end lost 4 bases, and 16 bases lay between the germline ends. DNA of the CDR3: TGCGCCAGCAGCCCCCCAGGCAGGGGTGGCACTGAAGCTTTCTTT. Its protein is CASSPPGRGGTEAFF.

V gene TRBV5-1 combines with J gene TRBJ2-7, with D tentatively TRBD1 (7 bases). The CDR3 sequence is 13 residues long. V was clipped by 0 bases and J by 5 bases, with 9 bases between them. CDR1 is SGHRS, CDR2 YFSETQ, per germline. For the CDR3, the DNA is TGCGCCAGCAGCTTGGCAGGGGGGAACGAGCAGTACGTC. Residues: CASSLAGGNEQYV.

The V call is TRBV11-3, the J call TRBJ2-7; no clear D gene. Germline CDR1 and CDR2: SGHNT and YENEEA. The germline V and J ends were trimmed by 4 bases and 6 bases, with 10 bases remaining between them. CDR3 length: 12 amino acids. The CDR3 reads CASSSWTGEQYF. CDR3 nucleotides: TGTGCCAGCAGCTCGTGGACCGGCGAGCAGTACTTC. The full variable domain, with the rest looked up from reference TRBV11-3 and TRBJ2-7, is EAGVVQSPRYKIIEKKQPVAFWCNPISGHNTLYWYLQNLGQGPELLIRYENEEAVDDSQLPKDRFSAERLKGVDSTLKIQPAELGDSAVYLCASSSWTGEQYFGPGTRLTVT.

V gene TRBV5-1 combines with J gene TRBJ2-3; D uncertain. V was clipped by 8 bases and J by 0 bases, with 7 bases between them. The CDR3 is made up of 12 amino acids. Germline V CDR1 and CDR2: SGHRS, YFSETQ. The CDR3 loop reads CASRDSTDTQYF. The CDR3 DNA reads as TGCGCCAGTAGGGATAGCACAGATACGCAGTATTTT.

V gene TRBV5-1 combines with J gene TRBJ2-6; no definite D call. This CDR3 contains 16 residues. V lost 0 bases and J 0 bases, leaving 7 bases between the germline ends. Germline CDR1 and CDR2: SGHRS and YFSETQ. CDR3 coding DNA: TGCGCCAGCAGCTTGGACATCGCCTCTGGGGCCAACGTCCTGACTTTC. Protein: CASSLDIASGANVLTF.

DNA of the CDR3: TGCAGTGCTAGGTTGGTCAATGAGCAGTTCTTC. As protein: CSARLVNEQFF. The rearrangement links TRBV20-1 to TRBJ2-1; D is ambiguous. The CDR3 is made up of 11 amino acids. The ends were cut back, 3 bases at V and 6 bases at J, with 6 bases in the middle. Germline V gene data show CDR1 as DFQATT and CDR2 as SNEGSKA (reference sequence).

The chain couples TRBV6-5 to TRBJ1-2; no clear D gene. Trimming removed 0 bases from V and 8 bases from J, with 13 bases in between. This CDR3 spans 14 amino acids. From germline, CDR1 is MNHEY and CDR2 SVGAGI. Here the CDR3 reads CASSYSTLQGGYTF. In DNA, the CDR3 is TGTGCCAGCAGTTACTCGACCCTCCAAGGAGGCTACACCTTC.

The CDR3 region has the DNA TGTGCCAGTGCCCTGGGGGTGGTGGGGTTCTATGGCTACACCTTC. Translating it yields CASALGVVGFYGYTF. V gene TRBV19 combines with J gene TRBJ1-2; D is perhaps TRBD1 (5 bases). There are 15 residues in the CDR3. Trimming took off 8 bases at V and 4 bases at J, with 20 bases between the two ends. CDR1 and CDR2 from the germline V gene are LNHDA and SQIVND (reference sequence).

The chain carries TRBV9 and TRBJ2-7; a possible D gene is TRBD1 (5 bases). The CDR3 loop spans 16 amino acids. CDR1 is SGDLS, CDR2 YYNGEE, per germline. V shed 0 bases and J shed 1 base, with 14 bases lying between them. In nucleotides, the CDR3 is TGTGCCAGCAGCGTAGGGCCAGGGAACCCTTCCTACGAGCAGTACTTC. Protein: CASSVGPGNPSYEQYF.

This clone has just a few counts. The V gene is TRBV6-2 or TRBV6-3, the J gene TRBJ1-1; D gene ambiguous. The V gene lost 6 bases and the J gene lost 5 bases, with 7 bases spanning the gap. The CDR3 loop spans 11 amino acids. Germline CDR1 and CDR2: MNHEY and SVGEGT. The CDR3 region is CASSLKTEAFF. In DNA form, the CDR3 reads TGTGCCAGCAGCCTTAAAACTGAAGCTTTCTTT.

This rearrangement joins TRBV7-2 to TRBJ2-5, with D tentatively TRBD2 (5 bases). Per germline, CDR1 SGHTA and CDR2 FQGNSA. V lost 2 bases to trimming and J lost 5 bases, with 15 bases between them. CDR3 length equals 15 residues. The CDR3 DNA sequence: TGTGCCAGCAGCTTATCGGCGGGCCCCTGGGAGACCCAGTACTTC. The encoded protein is CASSLSAGPWETQYF.

J is TRBJ1-1 and V is TRBV18; D is unresolved. Germline V gene data show CDR1 as KGHSH and CDR2 as LQKENI. The CDR3 covers 16 residues. V gave up 2 bases and J gave up 0 bases, with 13 bases separating them. DNA of the CDR3: TGTGCCAGCTCACCAGGGGTCACAGCTATGAACACTGAAGCTTTCTTT. Its protein product is CASSPGVTAMNTEAFF.

The chain couples TRBV11-2 to TRBJ1-6, with unresolved D. This CDR3 contains 14 residues. V was shortened by 0 bases and J by 10 bases, with 10 bases between the two germline ends. CDR1 is SGHAT and CDR2 is FQNNGV in the germline V gene. CDR3 DNA sequence: TGTGCCAGCAGCTTAGAGCAGAGTTACTCACCCCTCCACTTT. As protein: CASSLEQSYSPLHF.